This is a list of T cell receptor beta chains from one sample in a study of T-cell reconstitution after alpha-beta-depleted transplantation in children. TCRdb re-called the PCR reads with MiXCR, one entry per CDR3 protein. The data contain about 400,000 distinct CDR3 sequences, 15% to 20% of them singletons. This specimen consisted of PBMCs, mostly from graft donor cells, obtained 360 days after TCRalphabeta/CD19-depleted stem cell transplant. These receptors were collected from a boy under two years old who had a stem cell transplant for Wiskott-Aldrich syndrome, so the T cells may come from the graft donor. Each CDR3 is given with its conserved first and last residue. D genes are given only for firm matches. Clone size appears in some rows only: once, few, many, or a class for an expanded clone.

abundance	v_gene	d_gene	j_gene	CDR3nt	CDR3aa
few	TRBV20-1	TRBD1	TRBJ2-7	TGCAGTGCTAGAAGGACAGGGGGCCCCTACGAGCAGTACTTC	CSARRTGGPYEQYF
-	TRBV24-1	TRBD2	TRBJ2-1	TGTGCCACCAGTGGTTTTAGCGGGAGTTGGGAGCAGTTCTTC	CATSGFSGSWEQFF
-	TRBV10-2	-	TRBJ1-2	TGCGCCAGCAACCAACACGGGGGATCTGACTATGGCTACACCTTC	CASNQHGGSDYGYTF
-	TRBV25-1	-	TRBJ2-7	TGTGCCAGCAGTGAATATGGAGTCTTTGCGCCGACATACGAGCAGTACTTC	CASSEYGVFAPTYEQYF
-	TRBV29-1	-	TRBJ2-3	TGCAGCGTCCCGGACACAGATACGCAGTATTTT	CSVPDTDTQYF
-	TRBV2	TRBD2	TRBJ2-1	TGTGCCACCCTTCTAGCGGGAGGTCGGAATGAGCAGTTCTTC	CATLLAGGRNEQFF
-	TRBV19	TRBD2	TRBJ2-7	TGTGCCAGTAGTATGCGACTAGCGGGGGGCTACTACGAGCAGTACTTC	CASSMRLAGGYYEQYF
few	TRBV5-1	TRBD2	TRBJ2-5	TGCGCCAGCAGCCCGAGAGCGGGAGCCCCGCAAGAGACCCAGTACTTC	CASSPRAGAPQETQYF
few	TRBV12-3/TRBV12-4	-	TRBJ2-7	TGTGCCAGCAGTTTATGGCTCAGATTCGGGCAGTACTTC	CASSLWLRFGQYF
-	TRBV4-1	-	TRBJ1-2	TGCGCCAGCAGCCAAGCTGCGACAGGTTTGGTCTATGGCTACACCTTC	CASSQAATGLVYGYTF
few	TRBV6-5	TRBD2	TRBJ2-3	TGTGCCAGCAGTTACGCGTCTAGCGGGGCCACAGATACGCAGTATTTT	CASSYASSGATDTQYF
-	TRBV5-1	-	TRBJ2-7	TGCGCCAGCTCCTGGGGGGACCCGGTGAAGGAGCAGTACTTC	CASSWGDPVKEQYF
few	TRBV7-2	TRBD1	TRBJ2-5	TGTGCCAGCAGCTCAGGGGGCGGTGGTGAGACCCAGTACTTC	CASSSGGGGETQYF
few	TRBV18	-	TRBJ2-6	TGTGCCAGCTCACCAATGGGGACAGGGGCCAACGTCCTGACTTTC	CASSPMGTGANVLTF
few	TRBV10-3	TRBD1	TRBJ1-2	TGTGCCATCAGAAGGACAGGGGGCTATGGCTACACCTTC	CAIRRTGGYGYTF
-	TRBV9	-	TRBJ2-1	TGTGCCAGCAGCGTAGGGGGACAAACAGGTGAGCAGTTCTTC	CASSVGGQTGEQFF
-	TRBV30	TRBD2	TRBJ2-5	TGTGCCTGGAGCCCAGGACTAGCGGGCCAAGAGACCCAGTACTTC	CAWSPGLAGQETQYF
-	TRBV7-2	-	TRBJ2-2	TGTGCCAGCGGGAGGTACACCGGGGAGCTGTTTTTT	CASGRYTGELFF
-	TRBV7-2	TRBD2	TRBJ2-3	TGTGCCAGCAGCCGTCGGCGGGAGGGCCTTCGAGATACGCAGTATTTT	CASSRRREGLRDTQYF
-	TRBV2	-	TRBJ2-2	TGTGCCAGCCATGGAGCGAACACCGGGGAGCTGTTTTTT	CASHGANTGELFF
-	TRBV4-3	TRBD2	TRBJ2-3	TGCGCCAGCAGCCAAGACAGCGGGAGGGGCACAGATACGCAGTATTTT	CASSQDSGRGTDTQYF
-	TRBV7-9	-	TRBJ2-7	TGTGCCAGCAGCTTGGGGACACTAGGCGAGCAGTACTTC	CASSLGTLGEQYF
-	TRBV6-5	TRBD1	TRBJ1-1	TGTGCCAGCAGTTACTCGACAGGGGTGAACACTGAAGCTTTCTTT	CASSYSTGVNTEAFF
many	TRBV18	-	TRBJ2-7	TGTGCCAGCTCACCGGGGCCTGCCTACGAGCAGTACTTC	CASSPGPAYEQYF
few	TRBV12-3/TRBV12-4	-	TRBJ2-2	TGTGCCAGCAGTTTAGAAGGGGGTACCGGGGAGCTGTTTTTT	CASSLEGGTGELFF
few	TRBV10-2	TRBD1	TRBJ2-1	TGCGCCAGCATTGACATATGGGACAGGGACTACAATGAGCAGTTCTTC	CASIDIWDRDYNEQFF
-	TRBV28	TRBD1	TRBJ1-3	TGTGCCAGCAGTTCCTCCGGGACAGATGGAAACACCATATATTTT	CASSSSGTDGNTIYF
many	TRBV7-6	TRBD1	TRBJ2-7	TGTGCCAGCAGCTTAGCGGACAGGGACTACGAGCAGTACTTC	CASSLADRDYEQYF
-	TRBV19	-	TRBJ2-2	TGTGCCAGTAGTCCAGGGGCGGGACGATACACCGGGGAGCTGTTTTTT	CASSPGAGRYTGELFF
few	TRBV23-1	-	TRBJ2-2	TGCGCCAGCAGCGTTATTCAGAACACCGGGGAGCTGTTTTTT	CASSVIQNTGELFF
-	TRBV18	-	TRBJ1-2	TGTGCCAGCTCACCGGCCCCTCCCTATGGCTACACCTTC	CASSPAPPYGYTF
-	TRBV11-2	-	TRBJ2-3	TGTGCCAGCAAGACTACCCTTATAACAATGGATACGCAGTATTTT	CASKTTLITMDTQYF
-	TRBV7-9	TRBD1	TRBJ1-1	TGTGCCAGCAGCTCGGTGACAGGGCCAAGGGTCACTGAAGCTTTCTTT	CASSSVTGPRVTEAFF
few	TRBV11-2	TRBD1	TRBJ2-7	TGTGCCAGCAGCCGGACAGGGATGAACTACGAGCAGTACTTC	CASSRTGMNYEQYF